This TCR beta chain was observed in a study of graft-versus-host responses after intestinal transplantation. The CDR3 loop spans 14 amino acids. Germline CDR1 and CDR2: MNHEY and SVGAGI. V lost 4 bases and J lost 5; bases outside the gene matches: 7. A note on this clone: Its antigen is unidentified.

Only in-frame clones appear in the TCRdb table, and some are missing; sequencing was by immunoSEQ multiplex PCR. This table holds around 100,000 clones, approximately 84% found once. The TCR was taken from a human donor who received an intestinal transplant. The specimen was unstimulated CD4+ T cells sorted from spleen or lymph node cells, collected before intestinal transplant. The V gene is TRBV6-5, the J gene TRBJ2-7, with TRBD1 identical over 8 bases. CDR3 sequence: CASSFWTGFDEQYF. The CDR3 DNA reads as TGTGCCAGCAGTTTTTGGACAGGGTTCGACGAGCAGTACTTC.